These 16 T cell receptor beta chains were sequenced from one sample in a study of T cell changes during pregnancy in multiple sclerosis (dated by TCRdb to about 2019). The library was made by the immunoSEQ multiplex PCR assay. Not all clones reach the TCRdb copy of this immuneACCESS table, which keeps in-frame sequences only. Checked studies attribute under half of the gap to unresolved V genes and leave the rest unexplained. The table for this sample lists 33,000 or so clones; 80% to 95% of them were counted only once. 0.4% to 0.45% of the sample comes from the top ten. The sequences come from CD4+ T cells from peripheral blood mononuclear cells, collected in the third trimester of pregnancy. These receptors came from a female donor in good health, enrolled as a control in a pregnancy study.

V usage is TRBV19 and J usage is TRBJ2-3; 7 nucleotides agree with TRBD2. Germline V gene sequence: CDR1 LNHDA, CDR2 SQIVND (reference sequence). The CDR3 runs to 15 residues. The trim removed 6 bases at V and 3 bases at J, leaving 9 bases unmatched. The CDR3: CASRLGLVSTDTQYF. The CDR3, as DNA: TGTGCCAGTAGGCTTGGACTAGTTAGTACAGATACGCAGTATTTT.

V is TRBV7-3 and J is TRBJ2-1, with TRBD2 as a possible D gene (5 bases). Germline V gene lookup returns CDR1 SGHTA and CDR2 FQGTGA. The CDR3 is 13 amino acids. V was pared by 2 bases and J by 10 bases, with 12 bases between. In DNA, the CDR3 is TGTGCCAGCAGCTTAGGGAGCATGGGCGAGCAGTTCTTC. It is translated as CASSLGSMGEQFF.

CDR3 sequence: CASSQDHGRSSYEQYF. CDR3 coding DNA: TGTGCCAGCAGCCAAGATCACGGCAGATCTAGCTACGAGCAGTACTTC. The V gene is TRBV4-2, the J gene TRBJ2-7; D uncertain. CDR3 length: 16 residues. Trimming shortened V by 0 bases and J by 3 bases, and 15 bases separated the two germline ends. Germline CDR1 is LGHNA and CDR2 is YNFKEQ.

In DNA, the CDR3 is TGTGCCAGCAGTGAAGCCGGGAAGAGTATGGAGCAGTACTTC. Its translation is CASSEAGKSMEQYF. The chain couples TRBV6-1 to TRBJ2-7; TRBD2 might be the D (5 bases). Germline V CDR1 and CDR2: MNHNS, SASEGT. The CDR3 spans 14 residues. The V gene lost 0 bases and the J gene lost 7 bases, with 13 bases spanning the gap.

This chain links TRBV11-2 with TRBJ1-1; 7 bases map to TRBD1. This CDR3 contains 14 residues. Germline V lookup: CDR1 SGHAT, CDR2 FQNNGV. V trimming: 5 bases; J trimming: 4 bases; junction bases outside the gene matches: 7. CDR3: CASSLTGQLTEAFF. In DNA, the CDR3 is TGTGCCAGCAGCCTGACGGGACAGCTCACTGAAGCTTTCTTT.

The chain employs TRBV4-3 and TRBJ1-2; D not certain. Germline CDR1 LGHNA, CDR2 YSLEER. CDR3 length equals 15 residues. Trimming took off 1 base at V and 2 bases at J, with 11 bases between the two ends. The CDR3 reads CASSQANGGNYGYTF. CDR3 nucleotides: TGCGCCAGCAGCCAAGCCAATGGAGGGAACTATGGCTACACCTTC.

This clone was recorded once. The chain has TRBV6-6 and TRBJ1-3; 7 bases map to TRBD1. The J segment lost 0 bases and the V segment lost 5 bases, leaving 1 base of the junction unmatched. Germline V gene sequence: CDR1 MNHNY, CDR2 SVGAGI (reference sequence). The length of the CDR3 is 14 residues. The CDR3 DNA sequence: TGTGCCAGCAGTCGACAGGGCTCTGGAAACACCATATATTTT. It translates to CASSRQGSGNTIYF.

The genes are TRBV27 and TRBJ1-6; D gene uncertain. The germline V gene has CDR1 MNHEY and CDR2 SMNVEV (reference sequence). This CDR3 contains 13 residues. Trimming pared 3 bases from V and 4 bases from J, leaving 4 bases between. CDR3 amino acids: CASSFEYNSPLHF. CDR3 in DNA: TGTGCCAGCAGTTTTGAGTATAATTCACCCCTCCACTTT.

The rearrangement uses TRBV7-7 and TRBJ2-6; TRBD2 aligns across 8 bases. CDR1 and CDR2 (germline): SSHAT, FNYEAQ (reference sequence). The CDR3 contains 16 residues. CDR3 DNA: TGTGCTAGCGGGAAGTTAGAAGGGGCTGGGGCCAACGTCCTGACTTTC. Its protein is CASGKLEGAGANVLTF. The variable domain in full, completed from reference TRBV7-7 and TRBJ2-6, reads GAGVSQSPRYKVTKRGQDVTLRCDPISSHATLYWYQQALGQGPEFLTYFNYEAQPDKSGLPSDRFSAERPEGSISTLTIQRTEQRDSAMYRCASGKLEGAGANVLTFGAGSRLTVL.

This clone occurred once. The CDR3, as DNA: TGCAGCGTTGCCATGCTCGAGGCCTTTAGCCAGAACACTGAAGCTTTCTTT. Protein sequence: CSVAMLEAFSQNTEAFF. This rearrangement joins TRBV29-1 to TRBJ1-1; D gene ambiguous. This CDR3 has 17 amino acids. V was trimmed by 4 bases and J by 1 base, leaving 22 bases between them. Germline lookup yields CDR1 SQVTM and CDR2 ANQGSEA.

V and J are TRBV5-1 and TRBJ2-5; unclear D gene. The CDR3 is 15 amino acids. Germline CDR1 reads SGHRS; CDR2 reads YFSETQ. Trimming cost V 2 bases and J 5 bases, with 16 bases left between them. CDR3 sequence: CASSLTTPPAETQYF. CDR3 bases: TGCGCCAGCAGCTTAACGACACCTCCAGCCGAGACCCAGTACTTC.

There are a few counts of this clone. The chain has TRBV4-1 and TRBJ1-6; 10 nucleotides line up with TRBD1. After removal of 4 bases from V and 8 bases from J, the junction contained 5 bases not matched to a gene. Looked up from germline, CDR1 is MGHRA and CDR2 is YSYEKL. This CDR3 contains 15 residues. The CDR3 nucleotides read TGCGCCAGCAGCCTCTCGGGGACAGGGGATTCACCCCTCCACTTT. Amino acids: CASSLSGTGDSPLHF.

The rearrangement joins TRBV6-6 to TRBJ2-5; a weak D match, TRBD1 (6 bases). The CDR3 contains 13 residues. V was pared by 10 bases and J by 2 bases, with 14 bases between. Germline CDR1 is MNHNY and CDR2 is SVGAGI (reference sequence). In nucleotides, the CDR3 is TGTGCCATGGGGGCAGGGGCACAAGAGACCCAGTACTTC. Translation gives CAMGAGAQETQYF.

The J gene is TRBJ1-5, the V gene TRBV20-1; D gene ambiguous. This CDR3 has 11 residues. The germline gives CDR1 DFQATT, CDR2 SNEGSKA (reference sequence). V lost 2 bases and J 9 bases, leaving 8 bases between the germline ends. The CDR3 DNA is TGCAGTGCTAGACCGGTTGGGCCCCAGCATTTT. This codes for CSARPVGPQHF.

The chain carries TRBV14 and TRBJ2-7; 7 nucleotides line up with TRBD2. With 0 bases clipped from V and 1 base from J, the junction kept 6 bases outside the gene matches. The CDR3 covers 16 residues. CDR1 is SGHDN and CDR2 is FVKESK in the germline V gene. CDR3 residues: CASSQDSASGSYEQYF. CDR3 in DNA: TGTGCCAGCAGCCAAGATAGTGCTAGCGGATCCTACGAGCAGTACTTC.

This chain links TRBV18 with TRBJ2-2; D gene ambiguous. The CDR3 loop spans 15 amino acids. V shed 2 bases and J shed 7 bases, with 14 bases lying between them. Germline V CDR1 and CDR2: KGHSH, LQKENI. The CDR3 spells CASSPSVVQDGELFF. For the CDR3, the DNA is TGTGCCAGCTCACCATCGGTGGTTCAGGACGGGGAGCTGTTTTTT.